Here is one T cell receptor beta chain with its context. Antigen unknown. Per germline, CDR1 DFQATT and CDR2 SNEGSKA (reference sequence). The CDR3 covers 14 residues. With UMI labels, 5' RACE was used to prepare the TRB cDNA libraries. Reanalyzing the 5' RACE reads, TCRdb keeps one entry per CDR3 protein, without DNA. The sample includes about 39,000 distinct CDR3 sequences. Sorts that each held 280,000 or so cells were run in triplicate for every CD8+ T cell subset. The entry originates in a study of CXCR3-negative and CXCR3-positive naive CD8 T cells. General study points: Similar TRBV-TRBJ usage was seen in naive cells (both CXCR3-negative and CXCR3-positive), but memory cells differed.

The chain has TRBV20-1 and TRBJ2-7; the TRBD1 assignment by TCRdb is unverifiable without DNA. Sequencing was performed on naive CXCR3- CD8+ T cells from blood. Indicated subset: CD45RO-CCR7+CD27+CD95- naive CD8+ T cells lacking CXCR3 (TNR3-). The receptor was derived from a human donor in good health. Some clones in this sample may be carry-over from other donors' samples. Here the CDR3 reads CSASISRDIYEQYF.